Described below is a single TCR beta chain sequence and its context. The data originate from a study of long-term antiretroviral therapy in people with HIV. The run of the v3.0 immunoSEQ assay was at survey level. Sequencing aimed at about 35,000-50,000 T-cell genomes per sample. Measured with immunoSEQ multiplex PCR; TCRdb has only the in-frame clones, and not every one. The data contain around 38,000 clones, about 94% of them seen just once; the ten biggest clones take up 2% to 2.5%. V was trimmed by 5 bases and J by 3 bases, leaving 11 bases between them. CDR3 length: 14 amino acids. CDR1 is MNHNS, CDR2 SASEGT, per germline.

The chain recombines TRBV6-1 with TRBJ1-5, with a tentative D call TRBD1 (6 bases). The sample consisted of unsorted PBMCs, taken about 9.1 years after starting antiretroviral therapy. This TCR was recovered from a man younger than 40 with HIV. The CDR3 DNA reads TGTGCCAGCAGTCCACAGGGTAACAATCAGCCCCAGCATTTT. Its translation is CASSPQGNNQPQHF.